This TCR beta chain was sequenced for a study of blood T cell repertoires in COVID-19. The wider study: The study drew acute and convalescent COVID-19 samples from the United States, Italy and Spain. The cDNA or gDNA used as material had been derived from T cells, B-cell-depleted T cells, or PBMCs.

The CDR3 consists of 14 residues. Germline V gene lookup returns CDR1 LNHDA and CDR2 SQIVND (reference sequence). The J segment lost 8 bases and the V segment lost 5 bases, leaving 6 bases of the junction unmatched. The method was immunoSEQ multiplex PCR; TCRdb's version includes in-frame clones alone and lacks a portion of them. The sample comprises tens of thousands of clones, 80% to 95% of which are singletons, and less than 0.55% rests with the top ten. Seattle participants joined during active infection and were tracked over time. The chain recombines TRBV19 with TRBJ1-6; TRBD1 matches 7 bases. This TCR derives from a man aged 50 to 60 with COVID-19, enrolled during active disease. The sequenced sample consisted of peripheral blood. This CDR3 reads CASSSRQGDSPLHF. For the CDR3, the DNA is TGTGCCAGTAGTTCCCGACAGGGAGATTCACCCCTCCACTTT.